This T cell receptor beta chain comes out of a study of T cells in localized non-small cell lung cancer. Study-wide results and limits: Sequencing covered just one tumor region, so heterogeneity cannot be ruled out. The study found T cell clonality highest in uninvolved adjacent lung, above tumor. Of the top 100 tumor clones, median around 60 were in adjacent lung, 25 to 35 among its top 100.

The table came from immunoSEQ multiplex PCR; TCRdb's copy has only in-frame clones and leaves some out. The sample shows around 41,000 clones, roughly 86% of them seen only once. The V end lost 6 bases, the J end lost 0 bases, and 15 bases lay between the germline ends. CDR3 size: 16 residues. Looked up from germline, CDR1 is SGHVS and CDR2 is FNYEAQ. On this clone itself: As yet, its antigen is unknown.

J is TRBJ1-3 and V is TRBV7-6, with D possibly TRBD1 on 5 matching bases. This TCR was recovered from a woman between 18 and 49 years old with stage III lung adenocarcinoma. The sample consisted of peripheral blood, taken before any cancer treatment. The CDR3 region has the DNA TGTGCCAGCAGTTACCGTCCAGGGCCCTCTGGAAACACCATATATTTT. It is translated as CASSYRPGPSGNTIYF.